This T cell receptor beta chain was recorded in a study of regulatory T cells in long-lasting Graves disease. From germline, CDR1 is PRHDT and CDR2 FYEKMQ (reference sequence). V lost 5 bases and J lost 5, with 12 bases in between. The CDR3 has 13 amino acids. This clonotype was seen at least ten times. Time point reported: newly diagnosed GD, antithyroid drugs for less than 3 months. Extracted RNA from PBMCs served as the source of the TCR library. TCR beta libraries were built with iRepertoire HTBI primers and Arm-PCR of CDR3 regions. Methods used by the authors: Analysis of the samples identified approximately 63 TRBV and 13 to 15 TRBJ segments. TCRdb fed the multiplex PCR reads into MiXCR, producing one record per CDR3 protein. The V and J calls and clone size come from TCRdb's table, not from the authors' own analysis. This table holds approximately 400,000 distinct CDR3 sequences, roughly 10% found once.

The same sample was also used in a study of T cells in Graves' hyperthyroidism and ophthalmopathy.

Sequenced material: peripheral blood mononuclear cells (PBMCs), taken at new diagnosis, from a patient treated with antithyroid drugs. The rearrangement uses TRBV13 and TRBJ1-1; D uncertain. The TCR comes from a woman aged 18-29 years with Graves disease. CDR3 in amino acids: CASSLMGGTEAFF. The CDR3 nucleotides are TGTGCCAGCAGCCTCATGGGTGGAACTGAAGCTTTCTTT.